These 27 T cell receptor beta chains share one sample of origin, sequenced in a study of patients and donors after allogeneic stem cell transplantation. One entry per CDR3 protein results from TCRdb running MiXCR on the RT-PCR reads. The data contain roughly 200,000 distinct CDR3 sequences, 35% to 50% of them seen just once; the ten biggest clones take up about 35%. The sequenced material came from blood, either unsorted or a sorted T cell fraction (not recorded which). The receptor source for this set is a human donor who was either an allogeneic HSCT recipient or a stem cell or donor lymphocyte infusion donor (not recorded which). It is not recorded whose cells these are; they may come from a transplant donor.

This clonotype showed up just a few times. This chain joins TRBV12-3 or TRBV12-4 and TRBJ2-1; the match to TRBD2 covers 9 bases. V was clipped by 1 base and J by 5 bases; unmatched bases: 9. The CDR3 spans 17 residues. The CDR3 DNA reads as TGTGCCAGCAGTTTAGACGTTAGGGCTAGCGGGAACAATGAGCAGTTCTTC. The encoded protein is CASSLDVRASGNNEQFF.

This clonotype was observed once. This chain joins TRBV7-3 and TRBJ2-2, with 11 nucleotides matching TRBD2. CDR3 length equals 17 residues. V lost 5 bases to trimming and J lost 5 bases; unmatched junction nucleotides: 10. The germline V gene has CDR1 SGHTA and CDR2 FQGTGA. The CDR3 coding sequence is TGTGCCAGCAGCGGCCCTAAACTAGCGGGAGAGACCGGGGAGCTGTTTTTT. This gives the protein CASSGPKLAGETGELFF.

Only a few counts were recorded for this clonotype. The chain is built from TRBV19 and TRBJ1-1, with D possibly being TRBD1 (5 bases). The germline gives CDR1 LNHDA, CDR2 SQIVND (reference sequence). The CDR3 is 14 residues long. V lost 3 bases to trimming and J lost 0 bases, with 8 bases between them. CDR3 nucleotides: TGTGCCAGTAGTATGGAGGGACTGAACACTGAAGCTTTCTTT. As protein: CASSMEGLNTEAFF.

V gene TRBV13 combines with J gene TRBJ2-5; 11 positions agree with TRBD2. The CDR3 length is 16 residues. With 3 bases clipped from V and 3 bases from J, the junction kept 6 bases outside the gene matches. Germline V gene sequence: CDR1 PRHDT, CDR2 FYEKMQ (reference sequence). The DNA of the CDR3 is TGTGCCAGCAGCTTTCAGGGACTAGCGGCAAAAGAGACCCAGTACTTC. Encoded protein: CASSFQGLAAKETQYF.

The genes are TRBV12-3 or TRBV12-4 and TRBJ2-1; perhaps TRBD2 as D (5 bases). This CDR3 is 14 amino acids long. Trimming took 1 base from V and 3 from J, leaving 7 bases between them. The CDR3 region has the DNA TGTGCCAGCAGTTTAGTTGGACTCTACAATGAGCAGTTCTTC. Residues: CASSLVGLYNEQFF.

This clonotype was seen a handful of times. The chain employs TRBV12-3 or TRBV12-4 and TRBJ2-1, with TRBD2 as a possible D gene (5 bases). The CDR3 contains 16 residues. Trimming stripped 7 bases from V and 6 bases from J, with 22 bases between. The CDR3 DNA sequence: TGTGCCAGCACCACAATGCGAGCGGAGATAGGCAATGAGCAGTTCTTC. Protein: CASTTMRAEIGNEQFF.

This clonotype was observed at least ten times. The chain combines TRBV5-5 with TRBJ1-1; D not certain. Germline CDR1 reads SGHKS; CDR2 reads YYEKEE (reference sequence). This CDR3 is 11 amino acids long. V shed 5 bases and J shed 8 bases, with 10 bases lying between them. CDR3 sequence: CASSFGLEAFF. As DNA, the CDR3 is TGTGCCAGCAGTTTTGGCCTAGAAGCTTTCTTT.

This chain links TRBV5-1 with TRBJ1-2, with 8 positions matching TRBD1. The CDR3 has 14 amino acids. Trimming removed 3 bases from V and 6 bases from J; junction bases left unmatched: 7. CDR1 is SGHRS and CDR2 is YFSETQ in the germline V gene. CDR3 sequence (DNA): TGCGCCAGCAGCTCTCTGACAGGGGCCGATGGCTACACCTTC. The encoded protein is CASSSLTGADGYTF.

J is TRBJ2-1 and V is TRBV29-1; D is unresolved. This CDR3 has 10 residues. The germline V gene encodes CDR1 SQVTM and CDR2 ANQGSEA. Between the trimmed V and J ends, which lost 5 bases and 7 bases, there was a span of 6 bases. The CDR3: CSVSENEQFF. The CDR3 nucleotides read TGCAGCGTTTCCGAGAATGAGCAGTTCTTC.

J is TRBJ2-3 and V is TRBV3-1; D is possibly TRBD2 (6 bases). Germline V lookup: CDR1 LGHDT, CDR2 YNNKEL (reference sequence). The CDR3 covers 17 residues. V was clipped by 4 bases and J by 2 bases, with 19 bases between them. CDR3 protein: CASSLAGLADDTDTQYF. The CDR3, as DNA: TGTGCCAGCAGCCTAGCCGGATTAGCGGATGACACAGATACGCAGTATTTT.

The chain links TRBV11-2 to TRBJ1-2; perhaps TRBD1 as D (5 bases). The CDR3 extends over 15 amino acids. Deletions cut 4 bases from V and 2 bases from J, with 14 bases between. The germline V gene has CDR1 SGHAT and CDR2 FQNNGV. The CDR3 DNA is TGTGCCAGCAGCTCAGGCCAGGGACCGAACTATGGCTACACCTTC. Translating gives CASSSGQGPNYGYTF.

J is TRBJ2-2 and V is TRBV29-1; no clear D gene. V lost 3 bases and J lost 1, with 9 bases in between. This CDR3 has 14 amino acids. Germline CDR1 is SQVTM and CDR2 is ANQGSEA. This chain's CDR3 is CSVEMTENTGELFF. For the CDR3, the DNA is TGCAGCGTTGAGATGACGGAGAACACCGGGGAGCTGTTTTTT.

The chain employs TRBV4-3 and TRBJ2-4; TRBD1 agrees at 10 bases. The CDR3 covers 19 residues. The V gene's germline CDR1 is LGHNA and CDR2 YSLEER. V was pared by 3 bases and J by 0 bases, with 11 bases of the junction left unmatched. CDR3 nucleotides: TGCGCCAGCAGCCACTCCTTGGGGACAGGGGCCATAGCCAAAAACATTCAGTACTTC. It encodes CASSHSLGTGAIAKNIQYF.

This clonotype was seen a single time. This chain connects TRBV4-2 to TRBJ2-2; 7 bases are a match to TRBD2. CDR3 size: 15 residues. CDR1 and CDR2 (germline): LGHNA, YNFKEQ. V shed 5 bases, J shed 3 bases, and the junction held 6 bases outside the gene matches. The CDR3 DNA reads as TGTGCCAGCAGCGGGCGACTAGCTGACACCGGGGAGCTGTTTTTT. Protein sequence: CASSGRLADTGELFF.

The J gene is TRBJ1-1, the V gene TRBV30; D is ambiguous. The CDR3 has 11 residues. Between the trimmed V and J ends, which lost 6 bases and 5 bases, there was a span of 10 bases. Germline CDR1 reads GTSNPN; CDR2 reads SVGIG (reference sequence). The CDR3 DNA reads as TGTGCCTGCAACAGAGGGACTGAAGCTTTCTTT. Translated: CACNRGTEAFF. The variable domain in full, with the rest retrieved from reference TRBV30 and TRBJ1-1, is SQTIHQWPATLVQPVGSPLSLECTVEGTSNPNLYWYRQAAGRGLQLLFYSVGIGQISSEVPQNLSASRPQDRQFILSSKKLLLSDSGFYLCACNRGTEAFFGQGTRLTVV.

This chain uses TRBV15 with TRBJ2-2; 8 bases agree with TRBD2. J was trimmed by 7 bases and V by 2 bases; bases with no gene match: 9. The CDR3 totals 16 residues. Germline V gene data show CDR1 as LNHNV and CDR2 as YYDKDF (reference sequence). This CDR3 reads CATSRKLAEEGGELFF. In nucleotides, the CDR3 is TGTGCCACCAGCAGAAAACTAGCGGAGGAGGGCGGGGAGCTGTTTTTT.

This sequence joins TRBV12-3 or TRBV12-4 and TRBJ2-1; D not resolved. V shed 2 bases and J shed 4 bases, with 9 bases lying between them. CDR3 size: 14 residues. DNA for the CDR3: TGTGCCAGCAGTTTAAGAAAGAGGTACAATGAGCAGTTCTTC. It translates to CASSLRKRYNEQFF.

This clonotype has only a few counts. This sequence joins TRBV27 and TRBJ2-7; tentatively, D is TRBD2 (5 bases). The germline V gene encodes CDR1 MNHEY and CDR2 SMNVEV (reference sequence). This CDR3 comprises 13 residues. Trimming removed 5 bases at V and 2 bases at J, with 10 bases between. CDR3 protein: CASSPRGTYEQYF. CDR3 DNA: TGTGCCAGCAGTCCCAGAGGGACCTACGAGCAGTACTTC.

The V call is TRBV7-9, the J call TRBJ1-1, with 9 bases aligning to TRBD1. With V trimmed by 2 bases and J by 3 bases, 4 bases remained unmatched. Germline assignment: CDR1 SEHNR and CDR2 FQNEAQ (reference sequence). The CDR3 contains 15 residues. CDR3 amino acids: CASSLTGQGDTEAFF. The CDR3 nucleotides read TGTGCCAGCAGCTTAACGGGACAGGGCGACACTGAAGCTTTCTTT.

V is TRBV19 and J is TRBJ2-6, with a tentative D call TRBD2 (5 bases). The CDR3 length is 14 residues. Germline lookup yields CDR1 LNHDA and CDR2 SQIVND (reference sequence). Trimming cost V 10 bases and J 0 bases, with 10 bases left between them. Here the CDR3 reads CATSRGSGANVLTF. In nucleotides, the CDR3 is TGTGCCACCTCCCGGGGCTCTGGGGCCAACGTCCTGACTTTC. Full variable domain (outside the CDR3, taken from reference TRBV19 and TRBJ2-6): DGGITQSPKYLFRKEGQNVTLSCEQNLNHDAMYWYRQDPGQGLRLIYYSQIVNDFQKGDIAEGYSVSREKKESFPLTVTSAQKNPTAFYLCATSRGSGANVLTFGAGSRLTVL.

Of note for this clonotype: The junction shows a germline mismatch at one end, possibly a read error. CDR3 amino acids: CAGSYSPAGVEELFF. DNA of the CDR3: TGTGCCGGCAGTTACTCCCCAGCGGGAGTAGAGGAGCTGTTTTTT. The genes are TRBV6-5 and TRBJ2-2; TRBD2 matches 8 bases. CDR1 and CDR2 (germline): MNHEY, SVGAGI. The CDR3 length is 15 residues.

The CDR3 DNA is TGTGCCAGCAGCTCCGGGACTAGCGGGACCTACGAGCAGTACTTC. Its protein is CASSSGTSGTYEQYF. This chain joins TRBV9 and TRBJ2-7, with 13 bases matching TRBD2. The V segment lost 4 bases and the J segment 2 bases; nucleotides outside the gene matches: 3. The germline V gene has CDR1 SGDLS and CDR2 YYNGEE. The CDR3 extends over 15 amino acids.

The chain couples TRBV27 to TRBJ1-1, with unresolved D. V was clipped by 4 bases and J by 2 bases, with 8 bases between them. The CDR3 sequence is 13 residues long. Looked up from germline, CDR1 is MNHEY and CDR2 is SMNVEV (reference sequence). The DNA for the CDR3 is TGTGCCAGCAGTTCCCAGAGAAACACTGAAGCTTTCTTT. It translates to CASSSQRNTEAFF.

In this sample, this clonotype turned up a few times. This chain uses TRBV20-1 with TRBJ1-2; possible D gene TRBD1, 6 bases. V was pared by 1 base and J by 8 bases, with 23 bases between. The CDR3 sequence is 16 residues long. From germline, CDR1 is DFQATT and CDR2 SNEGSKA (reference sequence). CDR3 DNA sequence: TGCAGTGCTAGAGTTTTTATAGGACAGACTCCATACGGCTACACCTTC. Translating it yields CSARVFIGQTPYGYTF.

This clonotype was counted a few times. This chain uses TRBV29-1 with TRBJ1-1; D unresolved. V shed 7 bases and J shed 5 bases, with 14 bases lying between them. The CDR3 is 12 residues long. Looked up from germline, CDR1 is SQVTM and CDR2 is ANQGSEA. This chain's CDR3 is CSAAQGRTEAFF. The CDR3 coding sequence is TGCAGCGCAGCCCAAGGGAGAACTGAAGCTTTCTTT.

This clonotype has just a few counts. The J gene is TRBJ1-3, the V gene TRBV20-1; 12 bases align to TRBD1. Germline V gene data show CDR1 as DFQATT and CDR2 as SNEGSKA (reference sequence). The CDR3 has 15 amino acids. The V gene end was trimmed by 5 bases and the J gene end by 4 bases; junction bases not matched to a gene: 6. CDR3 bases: TGCAGTGCTCCCGGGACAGGGGGCTTCGGAAACACCATATATTTT. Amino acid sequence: CSAPGTGGFGNTIYF.

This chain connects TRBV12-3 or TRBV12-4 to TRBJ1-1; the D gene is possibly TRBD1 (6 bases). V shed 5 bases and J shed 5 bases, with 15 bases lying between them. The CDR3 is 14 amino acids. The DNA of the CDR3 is TGTGCCAGCAGTCCTTCGGGGGGCGATACTGAAGCTTTCTTT. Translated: CASSPSGGDTEAFF.